This TCR beta chain was recovered during a study of graft-versus-host responses after intestinal transplantation. Study summary: Transplant recipients had multivisceral, liver-intestinal, or isolated intestinal grafts. Each patient got anti-thymocyte globulin induction, then tacrolimus and steroids for three to four years. Whole-study results and caveats: Detected in recipient marrow were GvH clones, some of which were first observed in ileum or blood. Early declines in HvG clones that occurred post-transplant were associated with peak circulating GvH clone levels.

The V gene lost 4 bases and the J gene lost 4 bases, with 8 bases spanning the gap. CDR3 length equals 13 residues. CDR1 is SGHRS, CDR2 YFSETQ, per germline. The table came from immunoSEQ multiplex PCR; TCRdb's copy has only in-frame clones and leaves some out. Of approximately 90,000 clones listed, approximately 78% were seen once; the top ten hold roughly 0.8%. A remark on this clone: The antigen remains undetermined.

This chain connects TRBV5-1 to TRBJ2-2; D might be TRBD1 (6 bases). This TCR was sampled from a human donor who received an intestinal transplant. This material consisted of unstimulated CD4+ T cells sorted from spleen or lymph node cells, taken before intestinal transplant. CDR3 sequence (DNA): TGCGCCAGCAGCCGGGACACCACCGGGGAGCTGTTTTTT. Protein sequence: CASSRDTTGELFF.